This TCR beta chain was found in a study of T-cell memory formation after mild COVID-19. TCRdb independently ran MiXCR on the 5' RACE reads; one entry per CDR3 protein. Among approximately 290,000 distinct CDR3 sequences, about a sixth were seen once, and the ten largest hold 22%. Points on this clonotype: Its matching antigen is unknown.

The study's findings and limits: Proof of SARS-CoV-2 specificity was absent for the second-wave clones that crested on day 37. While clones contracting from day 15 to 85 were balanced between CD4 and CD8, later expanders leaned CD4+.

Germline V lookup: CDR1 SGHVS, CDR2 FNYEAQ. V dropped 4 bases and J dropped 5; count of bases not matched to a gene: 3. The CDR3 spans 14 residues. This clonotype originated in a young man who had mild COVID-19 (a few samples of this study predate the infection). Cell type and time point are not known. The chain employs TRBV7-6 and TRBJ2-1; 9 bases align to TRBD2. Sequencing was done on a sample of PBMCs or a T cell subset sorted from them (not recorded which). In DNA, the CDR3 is TGTGCCAGCAGCTCCCGACTAGCGGACAATGAGCAGTTCTTC. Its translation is CASSSRLADNEQFF.